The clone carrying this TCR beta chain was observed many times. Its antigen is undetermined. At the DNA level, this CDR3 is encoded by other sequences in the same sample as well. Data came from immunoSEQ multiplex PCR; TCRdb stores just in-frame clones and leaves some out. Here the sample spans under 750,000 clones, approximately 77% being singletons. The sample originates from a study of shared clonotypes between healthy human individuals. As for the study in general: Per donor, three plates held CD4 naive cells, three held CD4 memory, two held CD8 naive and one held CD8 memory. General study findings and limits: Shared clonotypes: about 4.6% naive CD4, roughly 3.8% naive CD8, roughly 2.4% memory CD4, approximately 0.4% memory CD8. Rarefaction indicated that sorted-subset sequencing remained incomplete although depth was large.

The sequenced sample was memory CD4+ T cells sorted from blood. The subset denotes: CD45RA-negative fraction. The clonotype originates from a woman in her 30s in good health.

Here the CDR3 reads CASSPPTGELFF. CDR3 DNA sequence: TGTGCCAGCTCACCGCCCACCGGGGAGCTGTTTTTT. V is TRBV18 and J is TRBJ2-2, with no clear D. The CDR3 has 12 residues. Trimming left V 3 bases short and J 4 bases short, with 3 bases between. Germline V gene lookup returns CDR1 KGHSH and CDR2 LQKENI.